The clone carrying this TCR beta chain turned up a few times. Its target is unknown. The data derive from a study of T cell repertoires in cytomegalovirus infection. On the study more broadly: It can be stated that public TCR beta signatures indicated CMV infection as well as a matching HLA type. Findings and limits, study-wide: It was HLA-C-restricted CMV-specific TCR beta clonotypes that dominated the response ex vivo. Of the TCR beta families, the public ones yielded a cumulative frequency that identified carriers of CMV plus the relevant HLA.

TCRdb independently ran MiXCR on the reads; one entry per CDR3 protein. The sample lists 300,000 or so distinct CDR3 sequences; 25% were seen once. V gave up 0 bases and J gave up 0 bases, with 18 bases separating them. Germline CDR1 SGHDT, CDR2 YYEEEE. This CDR3 region has 18 residues. The clonotype was recovered from a human donor in good health (CMV status not recorded). Some clones in this sample may be carry-over from other donors' samples. The sequencing sample was made of PBMCs. This chain uses TRBV5-6 with TRBJ1-1, with a weak D call TRBD1 (6 bases). As DNA, the CDR3 is TGTGCCAGCAGCTTGGCAGTTGGACAGCCCGTCATGAACACTGAAGCTTTCTTT. This translates into CASSLAVGQPVMNTEAFF.